This T cell receptor beta chain is drawn from a study of CD8 T cells in Susac syndrome (dated by TCRdb to between 2018 and 2021). Broadly, across the study: Whether CD8+ T cell activation and differentiation in Susac syndrome was antigen driven was tested using repertoire sequencing. Clonality of the CD8+ T cell repertoire was compared between over 10 healthy donors, approximately 14 Susac syndrome patients and 15 multiple sclerosis patients. What the work shows at the level of the full study, not this receptor alone: The TCR sequencing and HLA analysis was acknowledged to have included a relatively small number of individuals.

RNA was extracted using the RNeasy kit, and about 0.45 to 1 ug of the RNA was reverse transcribed with random hexamers. The immunoSEQ multiplex PCR assay, which covers 54 Vbeta and 13 Jbeta segments, was used to amplify TCR beta CDR3 regions. PCR amplification bias was corrected by using a synthetic template baseline for primer optimization and computational correction. In the original analysis: Reads were assigned to V, D and J genes according to IMGT and analyzed in immunoSEQ Analyzer, with only productive sequences retained. To calculate clonality, Shannon entropy was normalized by log2 of the number of productive unique sequences and then subtracted from one. For each patient and control, public and private clones were evaluated within the 100 most prevalent clones. Clones were defined as Susac-specific when absent from the healthy and MS cohorts, from fewer than 1,200 published viral clones and from other ImmuneACCESS disease sequences. Using fastp at Q25 and MiXCR, TCRdb reprocessed the public reads and kept productive beta chains. Merged by CDR3 protein, the rows form single entries marked with the most common genes and DNA. The V and J calls follow TCRdb's processing rather than the paper's. The sample table lists about 300,000 distinct CDR3 sequences, approximately 85% of them with a count of one. The ten largest clones take up around 0.2% of the sample.

Comments on this clonotype: Its binding antigen is unknown. Per-nucleotide qualities are absent, and no much larger clonotype sits a single base away.

Peripheral blood CD8+ and CD4+ T cells from healthy donors, Susac syndrome patients and multiple sclerosis patients were profiled using high-throughput TCR beta sequencing. The multiple sclerosis controls were treatment-naive patients whose relapsing-remitting disease, either stable or active, fulfilled the revised McDonald criteria. Bulk CD8+ and CD4+ T cells were purified by magnetic negative isolation, while CD8+ TEMRA cells were enriched using FACS. Blood was collected in EDTA tubes and processed within 24 hours, with PBMCs isolated through density gradient centrifugation. PBMCs intended for TCR sequencing were cryopreserved in liquid nitrogen and thawed later in a water bath at 37 degrees C. A purity of at least 90% was achieved for sorted or isolated CD4+, CD8+ and CD8+ TEMRA cells. Including the terminal cysteine and phenylalanine, the CDR3 comprises 13 residues. CDR3 DNA is the only sequence kept; it has 39 bases, read in frame from the first base. Trimming removed 7 bases from V and 7 bases from J, leaving 14 bases between the germline ends.

Sequenced sample: CD8+ T cells from PBMCs. The clonotype was recovered from a human donor with multiple sclerosis. Recombination joined TRBV12-3 or TRBV12-4 with TRBJ1-5, with the D gene not confidently named. The CDR3 protein: CASTSFPSQPQHF. The nucleotides read TGTGCCAGCACCAGTTTCCCGTCCCAGCCCCAGCATTTT.